The 10 T cell receptor beta chains in this list originate from one sample, sequenced in a study of blood T cell repertoires in COVID-19. Measured with immunoSEQ multiplex PCR; TCRdb has only the in-frame clones, and not every one. This repertoire shows a few hundred thousand clones, about 86% found once; its top ten account for approximately 3%. The sequencing sample was made of peripheral blood. These receptors originate from a woman in her 30s who had recovered from COVID-19.

This chain links TRBV6-1 with TRBJ1-6; D unclear. The CDR3 contains 15 residues. V lost 1 base, J lost 4 bases, and 8 bases lay in between. CDR1 and CDR2 (germline): MNHNS, SASEGT. The CDR3 DNA follows: TGTGCCAGCAGTGAAGGACAAGCTTATAATTCACCCCTCCACTTT. Its translation: CASSEGQAYNSPLHF.

The chain couples TRBV11-2 to TRBJ2-4, with unresolved D. Germline loops: CDR1 SGHAT, CDR2 FQNNGV. CDR3 size: 13 residues. The V end lost 5 bases, the J end lost 3 bases, and 8 bases lay between the germline ends. The CDR3 DNA sequence: TGTGCCAGCAGCGGGCAAGGCAAAAACATTCAGTACTTC. It translates to CASSGQGKNIQYF.

This sequence joins TRBV19 and TRBJ1-1; D gene ambiguous. This CDR3 contains 14 residues. V shed 6 bases and J shed 4 bases, with 15 bases lying between them. The germline V gene encodes CDR1 LNHDA and CDR2 SQIVND (reference sequence). CDR3 region: CASSPEGGFTEAFF. Written as DNA, the CDR3 is TGTGCCAGTAGCCCGGAGGGTGGTTTCACTGAAGCTTTCTTT.

The chain has TRBV7-9 and TRBJ1-2; 7 bases agree with TRBD1. V lost 4 bases and J lost 0; bases outside the gene matches: 5. The V gene's germline CDR1 is SEHNR and CDR2 FQNEAQ (reference sequence). CDR3 length: 15 residues. The CDR3 region is CASSSRQGANYGYTF. CDR3 bases: TGTGCCAGCAGCTCCCGACAGGGAGCTAACTATGGCTACACCTTC.

This clone was seen a few times. This chain joins TRBV27 and TRBJ1-6; possibly TRBD1 for D (6 bases). Germline CDR1 is MNHEY and CDR2 is SMNVEV (reference sequence). The V and J ends lost 0 bases and 6 bases respectively, with 6 bases between them. CDR3 length equals 14 residues. The CDR3 loop reads CASSLSQGNSPLHF. The CDR3 nucleotides read TGTGCCAGCAGTTTATCACAGGGTAATTCACCCCTCCACTTT.

The V and J genes are TRBV29-1 and TRBJ1-1; no definite D call. The CDR3 has 11 amino acids. V was shortened by 5 bases and J by 4 bases, with 8 bases between the two germline ends. Germline CDR1 reads SQVTM; CDR2 reads ANQGSEA. This CDR3 is CSVTRGTEAFF. CDR3 bases: TGCAGCGTTACACGGGGCACTGAAGCTTTCTTT.

The J gene is TRBJ1-5, the V gene TRBV9; D ambiguous. This CDR3 has 15 amino acids. The germline V gene encodes CDR1 SGDLS and CDR2 YYNGEE. Deletions cut 3 bases from V and 6 bases from J, with 16 bases between. CDR3 amino acids: CASSETGFSGQPQHF. The CDR3 DNA reads as TGTGCCAGCAGCGAGACGGGGTTTTCGGGTCAGCCCCAGCATTTT. The variable domain in full, with the rest retrieved from reference TRBV9 and TRBJ1-5, is DSGVTQTPKHLITATGQRVTLRCSPRSGDLSVYWYQQSLDQGLQFLIQYYNGEERAKGNILERFSAQQFPDLHSELNLSSLELGDSALYFCASSETGFSGQPQHFGDGTRLSIL.

The V call is TRBV4-1, the J call TRBJ1-6, with D perhaps matching TRBD1 (5 bases). V gave up 4 bases and J gave up 6 bases, with 19 bases separating them. This CDR3 contains 17 residues. Germline V gene sequence: CDR1 MGHRA, CDR2 YSYEKL. Here the CDR3 reads CASSRPSGTGGNSPLHF. CDR3 bases: TGCGCCAGCAGCCGACCCTCCGGGACGGGAGGTAATTCACCCCTCCACTTT.

The chain recombines TRBV10-3 with TRBJ1-1, with 7 bases identical to TRBD1. The CDR3 consists of 16 residues. Per germline, CDR1 ENHRY and CDR2 SYGVKD. J gave up 6 bases and V 0 bases, and 10 bases lay outside the gene matches. Here the CDR3 DNA reads TGTGCCATCAGTGAGTCAGGTCAGGGGGTTAGAGCTGAAGCTTTCTTT. This encodes CAISESGQGVRAEAFF.

The rearrangement uses TRBV6-5 and TRBJ2-7; a weak D match, TRBD1 (6 bases). The ends were cut back, 5 bases at V and 7 bases at J, with 18 bases in the middle. This CDR3 comprises 14 residues. Per the germline V gene, CDR1 is MNHEY and CDR2 is SVGAGI. This CDR3 is CASSPQGTFLEQYF. CDR3 nucleotide sequence: TGTGCCAGCAGTCCACAGGGAACCTTTTTAGAGCAGTACTTC.